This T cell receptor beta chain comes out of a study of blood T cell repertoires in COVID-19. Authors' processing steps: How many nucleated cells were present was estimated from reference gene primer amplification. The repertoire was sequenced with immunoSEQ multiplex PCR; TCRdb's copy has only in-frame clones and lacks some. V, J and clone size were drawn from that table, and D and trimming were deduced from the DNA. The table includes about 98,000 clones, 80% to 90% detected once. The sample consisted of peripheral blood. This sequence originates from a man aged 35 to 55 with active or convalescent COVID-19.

For the CDR3, the DNA is TGTGCCAGTAGTAGGGGGGTCCCGGCTCTCTATGAGCAGTTCTTC. It yields the protein CASSRGVPALYEQFF. The V call is TRBV19, the J call TRBJ2-1; a weak D match, TRBD2 (6 bases). This CDR3 is 15 amino acids long. Germline V gene lookup returns CDR1 LNHDA and CDR2 SQIVND (reference sequence). V lost 4 bases, J lost 8 bases, and 18 bases lay in between.